Below are 30 T cell receptor beta chains sequenced from a single sample in a study of T cells in Graves' hyperthyroidism and ophthalmopathy. RNA transcripts yielded amplified TCR beta CDR3 regions. A set of HTBI primers served as the primers for a first-round RT-PCR of the TCR CDR3. TCRdb reanalysed the multiplex PCR reads using MiXCR and keeps one entry per CDR3 protein. The sample consists of 500,000 to 750,000 distinct CDR3 sequences, 35% to 55% of them appearing once. The sequenced sample was peripheral blood or thyroid tissue (not recorded which). The receptors derive from a woman between 18 and 29 years old with Graves' hyperthyroidism.

J is TRBJ2-3 and V is TRBV19, with D perhaps assigned TRBD1 or TRBD2 (5 bases each). Germline V gives CDR1 LNHDA, CDR2 SQIVND (reference sequence). The CDR3 covers 14 residues. With 2 bases removed from V and 1 base from J, the gap between germline ends came to 7 bases. This CDR3 is CASSIWGRTDTQYF. CDR3 sequence (DNA): TGTGCCAGTAGTATATGGGGACGCACAGATACGCAGTATTTT.

The chain uses TRBV19 and TRBJ2-1; TRBD2 aligns across 9 bases. From germline, CDR1 is LNHDA and CDR2 SQIVND (reference sequence). The CDR3 loop spans 16 amino acids. V shed 5 bases, J shed 7 bases, and the junction held 12 bases outside the gene matches. This CDR3 is CASSPIAGDRANEQFF. In nucleotides, the CDR3 is TGTGCCAGTAGTCCAATAGCGGGAGATCGCGCGAATGAGCAGTTCTTC.

V is TRBV10-2 and J is TRBJ2-7; 8 bases map to TRBD2. This CDR3 is built from 19 residues. Germline CDR1 reads WSHSY; CDR2 reads SAAADI. The trim removed 3 bases at V and 3 bases at J, leaving 19 bases unmatched. Here the CDR3 reads CASSEPDSSLTSGHYEQYF. CDR3 nucleotide sequence: TGCGCCAGCAGTGAACCGGACAGCAGCTTAACTAGCGGCCACTACGAGCAGTACTTC.

The chain uses TRBV29-1 and TRBJ1-5; D is unresolved. CDR1 and CDR2 from the germline V gene are SQVTM and ANQGSEA. This CDR3 is built from 13 residues. Deletions cut 4 bases from V and 3 bases from J, with 10 bases between. CDR3 DNA sequence: TGCAGCGTTGTTTCCGAGGACAATCAGCCCCAGCATTTT. It encodes CSVVSEDNQPQHF.

The chain joins TRBV29-1 to TRBJ1-4; D not resolved. The CDR3 totals 10 residues. Germline CDR1 reads SQVTM; CDR2 reads ANQGSEA. The V gene lost 6 bases and the J gene lost 11 bases, with 10 bases spanning the gap. The CDR3 DNA sequence: TGCAGCGTGCCGGGAGGGAAACTGTTTTTT. This encodes CSVPGGKLFF.

This clonotype was detected ten times or more. The V gene is TRBV12-3 or TRBV12-4, the J gene TRBJ2-2; D may be TRBD1 (6 bases). The CDR3 sequence is 12 residues long. Trimming pared 5 bases from V and 9 bases from J, leaving 10 bases between. The CDR3 nucleotides are TGTGCCAGCAGTCCACAGGGATGGGAGCTGTTTTTT. It codes for CASSPQGWELFF.

Turning to this clonotype: Given a much more abundant clone one base away, this may be a read error. No conserved phenylalanine or tryptophan is present at the end of the CDR3, so a read error is the likely explanation. The rearrangement joins TRBV7-9 to TRBJ1-5; TRBD1 is a possible D gene (5 bases). V dropped 4 bases and J dropped 9 bases, with 10 bases sitting between them. Germline V CDR1 and CDR2: SEHNR, FQNEAQ (reference sequence). CDR3 length equals 12 residues. DNA of the CDR3: TGTGCCAGCAGCTCCCAGAGGGGGCCCCAGCATCTT. Protein: CASSSQRGPQHL.

This clonotype was counted only a few times. V gene TRBV4-3 combines with J gene TRBJ1-2; D possibly corresponds to TRBD1 (5 bases). The CDR3 contains 13 residues. The ends were cut back, 4 bases at V and 12 bases at J, with 18 bases in the middle. Germline V gene sequence: CDR1 LGHNA, CDR2 YSLEER. The CDR3 loop is CASSPPVGTSDTF. The DNA of the CDR3 is TGCGCCAGCAGCCCCCCAGTGGGGACTAGCGACACCTTC.

The rearrangement links TRBV5-4 to TRBJ2-5, with TRBD1 identical over 7 bases. Germline assignment: CDR1 SGHNT and CDR2 YYREEE (reference sequence). With V trimmed by 6 bases and J by 9 bases, 17 bases remained unmatched. The CDR3 contains 15 residues. CDR3 amino acids: CASTRPGGVVQAQYF. CDR3 DNA: TGTGCCAGCACCCGGCCAGGGGGAGTTGTCCAGGCCCAGTACTTC.

J is TRBJ1-2 and V is TRBV19; 7 positions agree with TRBD1. V dropped 6 bases and J dropped 5; count of bases not matched to a gene: 12. This CDR3 is built from 15 residues. Germline V gene data show CDR1 as LNHDA and CDR2 as SQIVND (reference sequence). CDR3 DNA sequence: TGTGCCAGTAGAGGACGAACAGGGGACATGTATGGCTACACCTTC. It encodes CASRGRTGDMYGYTF.

The chain uses TRBV2 and TRBJ1-5; 11 nucleotides align to TRBD1. Germline CDR1 SNHLY, CDR2 FYNNEI. Trimming removed 5 bases from V and 13 bases from J; junction bases left unmatched: 10. This CDR3 is 14 amino acids long. The CDR3 here is CASSSGTGGQEQHF. The CDR3 region has the DNA TGTGCCAGCAGTTCCGGGACAGGGGGGCAAGAACAGCATTTT.

Notes on this clonotype: Given a much more abundant clone one base away, this may be a read error. V is TRBV4-1 and J is TRBJ1-6; D is undetermined. CDR1 is MGHRA, CDR2 YSYEKL, per germline. The length of the CDR3 is 15 residues. The CDR3 sequence: CASSQDGKANSPPHF. CDR3 bases: TGCGCCAGCAGCCAAGACGGAAAGGCGAATTCACCCCCCCACTTT.

This clonotype was seen ten or more times. The chain couples TRBV6-7 to TRBJ1-1; no clear D gene. TRBV6-7 is identified as an open reading frame with a role that is uncertain. The CDR3 loop spans 15 amino acids. Deletions cut 5 bases from V and 6 bases from J, with 19 bases between. The CDR3 sequence is CASSAIPRLGPEAFF. In DNA, the CDR3 is TGTGCCAGCAGTGCCATACCCCGGTTAGGTCCTGAAGCTTTCTTT.

This chain joins TRBV20-1 and TRBJ1-6; D is uncertain. V was shortened by 0 bases and J by 7 bases, with 7 bases between the two germline ends. This CDR3 comprises 13 residues. Per the germline V gene, CDR1 is DFQATT and CDR2 is SNEGSKA (reference sequence). The CDR3 DNA reads as TGCAGTGCTAGAGACCACCTCAATTCACCCCTCCACTTT. As protein: CSARDHLNSPLHF.

The CDR3 spells CASGSGTSGADTQYF. As DNA, the CDR3 is TGTGCCAGCGGCTCCGGGACTAGCGGGGCAGATACGCAGTATTTT. This chain connects TRBV6-5 to TRBJ2-3, with TRBD2 matching 13 bases. CDR3 length equals 15 residues. CDR1 is MNHEY, CDR2 SVGAGI, per germline. With V trimmed by 8 bases and J by 4 bases, 6 bases remained unmatched.

The sample holds many counts of this clonotype. The chain employs TRBV7-2 and TRBJ1-5; maybe TRBD1 (5 bases). V shed 3 bases and J shed 6 bases, with 9 bases lying between them. The CDR3 has 13 amino acids. In germline, CDR1 is SGHTA, CDR2 FQGNSA. The CDR3 sequence is CASSFRAAQPQHF. The CDR3 DNA is TGTGCCAGCAGCTTCAGGGCGGCTCAGCCCCAGCATTTT.

A single count supports this clonotype. The chain links TRBV5-1 to TRBJ1-1; D is uncertain. Trimming cost V 4 bases and J 7 bases, with 20 bases left between them. Per germline, CDR1 SGHRS and CDR2 YFSETQ. The length of the CDR3 is 15 residues. CDR3 sequence (DNA): TGCGCCAGCAGCCTGACTAGCGGGAAGTACAATGAAGCTTTCTTT. This translates into CASSLTSGKYNEAFF.

This clonotype has only one observation. V and J are TRBV4-1 and TRBJ1-1; the match to TRBD1 covers 10 bases. This CDR3 spans 16 amino acids. CDR1 and CDR2 from the germline V gene are MGHRA and YSYEKL. V lost 5 bases to trimming and J lost 4 bases; unmatched junction nucleotides: 10. Here the CDR3 DNA reads TGCGCCAGCAGCAAGGGACAGGGGAAATGGGGCACTGAAGCTTTCTTT. Amino acids: CASSKGQGKWGTEAFF.

A note on this clonotype: This clone may be a read error of a much larger clone one base away. This sequence joins TRBV19 and TRBJ2-2; 13 positions match TRBD2. Germline CDR1 and CDR2: LNHDA and SQIVND (reference sequence). This CDR3 has 16 amino acids. The DNA of the CDR3 is TGTGCCAGTAGTGAGGGACTAGCGGGACTGGCCGGGGAGCTGCTTTTT. Amino acids: CASSEGLAGLAGELLF.

The sample holds one count of this clonotype. The chain has TRBV20-1 and TRBJ2-5, with 9 bases lining up with TRBD1. The CDR3 is 14 residues long. Germline V CDR1 and CDR2: DFQATT, SNEGSKA (reference sequence). The trim removed 4 bases at V and 2 bases at J, leaving 5 bases unmatched. This CDR3 is CSANKGTGQETQYF. As DNA, the CDR3 is TGCAGTGCTAACAAAGGGACAGGGCAAGAGACCCAGTACTTC.

This clonotype was observed a few times. This chain uses TRBV19 with TRBJ1-5; 7 bases fit TRBD1. V lost 2 bases, J lost 0 bases, and 1 base stayed unmatched. Per the germline V gene, CDR1 is LNHDA and CDR2 is SQIVND (reference sequence). This CDR3 is 15 amino acids long. CDR3 nucleotide sequence: TGTGCCAGTAGTATAACAGGGGATAGCAATCAGCCCCAGCATTTT. It specifies CASSITGDSNQPQHF.

This clonotype was seen at least ten times. The chain links TRBV2 to TRBJ1-1, with a possible D match to TRBD1 (6 bases). The germline V gene has CDR1 SNHLY and CDR2 FYNNEI. CDR3 size: 11 residues. Trimming left V 8 bases short and J 8 bases short, with 12 bases between. CDR3 sequence reads: CASRGGQEAFF. CDR3 in DNA: TGTGCCAGCCGCGGGGGACAAGAAGCTTTCTTT. Full variable domain (missing parts from reference TRBV2 and TRBJ1-1): EPEVTQTPSHQVTQMGQEVILRCVPISNHLYFYWYRQILGQKVEFLVSFYNNEISEKSEIFDDQFSVERPDGSNFTLKIRSTKLEDSAMYFCASRGGQEAFFGQGTRLTVV.

The table lists this clonotype with a count of one. The chain carries TRBV20-1 and TRBJ1-2; possible D gene TRBD1, 6 bases. Germline lookup yields CDR1 DFQATT and CDR2 SNEGSKA (reference sequence). The CDR3 loop spans 13 amino acids. The V gene lost 6 bases and the J gene lost 4 bases, with 15 bases spanning the gap. The CDR3 region is CSALKGGSYGYTF. The CDR3 nucleotides read TGCAGTGCGCTGAAGGGGGGTTCCTATGGCTACACCTTC.

J is TRBJ2-7 and V is TRBV29-1, with TRBD1 matching 7 bases. With V trimmed by 4 bases and J by 2 bases, 8 bases remained unmatched. The CDR3 length is 14 residues. The germline gives CDR1 SQVTM, CDR2 ANQGSEA. This chain's CDR3 is CSVASGTAPYEQYF. CDR3 nucleotide sequence: TGCAGCGTTGCCTCCGGGACAGCTCCCTACGAGCAGTACTTC.

The chain joins TRBV7-9 to TRBJ1-5, with D tentatively TRBD1 (5 bases). The CDR3 extends over 18 amino acids. In germline, CDR1 is SEHNR, CDR2 FQNEAQ (reference sequence). Trimming stripped 1 base from V and 2 bases from J, with 18 bases between. The CDR3 region has the DNA TGTGCCAGCAGCTTAGGGGACCACCATACCGGGGGCAATCAGCCCCAGCATTTT. Residues: CASSLGDHHTGGNQPQHF. The full variable domain, rest sourced from reference TRBV7-9 and TRBJ1-5, is DTGVSQNPRHKITKRGQNVTFRCDPISEHNRLYWYRQTLGQGPEFLTYFQNEAQLEKSRLLSDRFSAERPKGSFSTLEIQRTEQGDSAMYLCASSLGDHHTGGNQPQHFGDGTRLSIL.

The genes are TRBV24-1 and TRBJ2-5; D is perhaps TRBD2 (6 bases). Trimming stripped 7 bases from V and 9 bases from J, with 20 bases between. Germline V lookup: CDR1 KGHDR, CDR2 SFDVKD. This CDR3 is built from 14 residues. CDR3 sequence: CATSGSGRLGPQYF. As DNA, the CDR3 is TGTGCCACCAGCGGGAGTGGACGTCTCGGGCCCCAGTACTTC.

The chain employs TRBV9 and TRBJ2-3; 16 bases are shared with TRBD2. The V and J ends lost 0 bases and 8 bases, in that order; junction bases with no gene match: 9. Per germline, CDR1 SGDLS and CDR2 YYNGEE. The CDR3 is made up of 18 amino acids. CDR3 coding DNA: TGTGCCAGCAGCGTAGAGGCCGGGACTAGCGGGAGGGCGGGTACGCAGTATTTT. It encodes CASSVEAGTSGRAGTQYF. Complete variable domain (other parts from reference TRBV9 and TRBJ2-3): DSGVTQTPKHLITATGQRVTLRCSPRSGDLSVYWYQQSLDQGLQFLIQYYNGEERAKGNILERFSAQQFPDLHSELNLSSLELGDSALYFCASSVEAGTSGRAGTQYFGPGTRLTVL.

This clonotype appeared a few times. Here the CDR3 reads CASSYSWRQGNLWNSNQPQHF. The CDR3 DNA sequence: TGTGCCAGCAGTTACTCTTGGCGACAGGGCAATCTCTGGAATAGCAATCAGCCCCAGCATTTT. The chain employs TRBV2 and TRBJ1-5, with 7 positions matching TRBD1. Per the germline V gene, CDR1 is SNHLY and CDR2 is FYNNEI. The CDR3 runs 21 residues. The ends lost 5 bases at V and 0 bases at J; junction bases unmatched: 22.

This clonotype was picked up one time. V usage is TRBV15 and J usage is TRBJ2-5, with D possibly matching TRBD2 (5 bases). The V gene's germline CDR1 is LNHNV and CDR2 YYDKDF (reference sequence). With 8 bases removed from V and 5 bases from J, the gap between germline ends came to 15 bases. This CDR3 is 13 amino acids long. The CDR3 sequence: CATRSDLAETQYF. The CDR3 DNA sequence: TGTGCCACCCGCTCGGACTTGGCGGAGACCCAGTACTTC.

J is TRBJ1-4 and V is TRBV4-1; 9 bases map to TRBD1. The CDR3 totals 19 residues. CDR1 and CDR2 (germline): MGHRA, YSYEKL. Trimming took 1 base from V and 8 from J; bases not matched to a gene: 17. The CDR3 protein is CASSQAQNPGTGINEKLFF. The CDR3 region has the DNA TGCGCCAGCAGCCAAGCCCAGAACCCTGGGACAGGGATAAACGAAAAACTGTTTTTT.